These 28 T cell receptor beta chains originate from one sample sequenced in a study of PD-L1 blockade in urothelial cancer. Method: immunoSEQ multiplex PCR; TCRdb's copy keeps in-frame clones and lacks some. The sample lists around 80,000 clones, about 90% occurring once. The sample in question was PBMCs, obtained around atezolizumab (anti-PD-L1) treatment. All receptors derive from a woman aged 70-85 years with urothelial cancer.

The chain combines TRBV4-3 with TRBJ1-2, with 7 bases lining up with TRBD1. In germline, CDR1 is LGHNA, CDR2 YSLEER. The trim removed 4 bases at V and 3 bases at J, leaving 8 bases unmatched. The CDR3 loop spans 15 amino acids. The CDR3 region is CASSPMEGADYGYTF. CDR3 sequence (DNA): TGCGCCAGCAGCCCCATGGAGGGGGCAGACTATGGCTACACCTTC.

CDR3 amino acids: CASSQGRSTGFGYGYTF. CDR3 coding DNA: TGTGCCAGCAGCCAGGGCCGTTCGACAGGGTTTGGCTATGGCTACACCTTC. The chain has TRBV4-2 and TRBJ1-2; 7 nucleotides align to TRBD1. The ends lost 3 bases at V and 4 bases at J; junction bases unmatched: 14. Per the germline V gene, CDR1 is LGHNA and CDR2 is YNFKEQ. The CDR3 contains 17 residues.

The rearrangement joins TRBV5-4 to TRBJ2-5, with 7 positions matching TRBD1. The V and J ends lost 3 bases and 1 base, in that order; junction bases with no gene match: 3. Germline V CDR1 and CDR2: SGHNT, YYREEE (reference sequence). The CDR3 contains 14 residues. The CDR3 loop reads CASSSRQGQETQYF. The CDR3 nucleotides are TGTGCCAGCAGCTCCCGACAGGGCCAAGAGACCCAGTACTTC.

The V and J genes are TRBV7-2 and TRBJ2-7; TRBD1 might be the D (5 bases). Per the germline V gene, CDR1 is SGHTA and CDR2 is FQGNSA. The CDR3 runs to 14 residues. The V end was cut by 2 bases, the J end by 0 bases, with 8 bases between. CDR3 nucleotides: TGTGCCAGCAGCTTAAACAGGCTCTCCTACGAGCAGTACTTC. This encodes CASSLNRLSYEQYF.

The rearrangement uses TRBV5-1 and TRBJ2-3, with TRBD1 matching 8 bases. The junction had 5 bases not matched to a gene; V was cut back by 0 bases and J by 2 bases. CDR1 and CDR2 (germline): SGHRS, YFSETQ. The CDR3 has 16 residues. CDR3 sequence reads: CASSLGSRGHTDTQYF. The CDR3 nucleotides read TGCGCCAGCAGCTTGGGGAGCAGGGGGCACACAGATACGCAGTATTTT.

The chain recombines TRBV29-1 with TRBJ2-5, with TRBD1 matching over 7 bases. V lost 6 bases to trimming and J lost 3 bases; unmatched junction nucleotides: 4. This CDR3 has 12 residues. CDR1 is SQVTM, CDR2 ANQGSEA, per germline. CDR3 nucleotide sequence: TGCAGCGTCAAGACAGGGAAAGAGACCCAGTACTTC. Residues: CSVKTGKETQYF. Full variable domain (missing parts from reference TRBV29-1 and TRBJ2-5): SAVISQKPSRDICQRGTSLTIQCQVDSQVTMMFWYRQQPGQSLTLIATANQGSEATYESGFVIDKFPISRPNLTFSTLTVSNMSPEDSSIYLCSVKTGKETQYFGPGTRLLVL.

This clone was recorded once. The gene calls are TRBV6-1 and TRBJ1-5; 7 bases fit TRBD1. Germline CDR1 MNHNS, CDR2 SASEGT. The CDR3 is 15 residues long. V was pared by 3 bases and J by 10 bases, with 12 bases of the junction left unmatched. Here the CDR3 reads CASSDYGDSARPQHF. CDR3 nucleotides: TGTGCCAGCAGTGATTATGGGGACAGCGCGAGACCCCAGCATTTT.

The chain links TRBV7-9 to TRBJ1-1; the match to TRBD1 covers 7 bases. Germline V lookup: CDR1 SEHNR, CDR2 FQNEAQ (reference sequence). The CDR3 contains 14 residues. J gave up 1 base and V 5 bases, and 4 bases lay outside the gene matches. The CDR3, as DNA: TGTGCCAGCAGCCGGGGACAGTCGAACACTGAAGCTTTCTTT. It yields the protein CASSRGQSNTEAFF.

This sequence joins TRBV28 and TRBJ2-6, with D possibly TRBD1 on 6 matching bases. The CDR3 totals 18 residues. Per germline, CDR1 MDHEN and CDR2 SYDVKM. V was trimmed by 5 bases and J by 2 bases, leaving 19 bases between them. CDR3 bases: TGTGCCAGCAGTGGCGCGGACAGCCTCCTCCCTGGGGCCAACGTCCTGACTTTC. It is translated as CASSGADSLLPGANVLTF.

The chain couples TRBV4-1 to TRBJ2-7; TRBD1 aligns across 8 bases. Germline V lookup: CDR1 MGHRA, CDR2 YSYEKL. The CDR3 runs 14 residues. Trimming cost V 3 bases and J 5 bases; bases outside gene matches: 6. This CDR3 reads CASSQTGVRDEQYF. The CDR3 DNA reads as TGCGCCAGCAGCCAGACAGGGGTTCGGGACGAGCAGTACTTC.

This chain connects TRBV6-5 to TRBJ1-2, with 7 bases fitting TRBD1. The CDR3 sequence is 15 residues long. Germline V gives CDR1 MNHEY, CDR2 SVGAGI. J gave up 7 bases and V 0 bases, and 8 bases lay outside the gene matches. The CDR3 region has the DNA TGTGCCAGCAGTTACTCGATCGGAAGACAGGGTGGCTACACCTTC. Its translation is CASSYSIGRQGGYTF.

V and J are TRBV7-8 and TRBJ1-5; 11 bases are a match to TRBD1. Losses at the gene ends were 5 bases for V and 0 bases for J; bases not matched to a gene: 6. CDR1 and CDR2 from the germline V gene are SGHVS and FQNEAQ. CDR3 length: 17 amino acids. This chain's CDR3 is CASSRDRGIHSNQPQHF. CDR3 coding DNA: TGTGCCAGCAGCCGGGACAGGGGGATTCATAGCAATCAGCCCCAGCATTTT.

This sequence joins TRBV5-1 and TRBJ2-7, with D possibly being TRBD2 (5 bases). CDR3 length: 14 residues. CDR1 is SGHRS, CDR2 YFSETQ, per germline. V lost 4 bases and J 3 bases, leaving 14 bases between the germline ends. The CDR3 reads CASSPVRGNYEQYF. The CDR3 nucleotides read TGCGCCAGCAGCCCGGTTCGGGGAAACTACGAGCAGTACTTC.

This clone turned up a few times. This rearrangement joins TRBV11-2 to TRBJ2-7; D perhaps matches TRBD1 (5 bases). Germline lookup yields CDR1 SGHAT and CDR2 FQNNGV. The CDR3 is 14 residues long. V lost 2 bases to trimming and J lost 6 bases, with 14 bases between them. In nucleotides, the CDR3 is TGTGCCAGCAGCTTACACGGACAAGGGGTCGAGCAGTACTTC. Encoded protein: CASSLHGQGVEQYF. Full variable domain (missing parts from reference TRBV11-2 and TRBJ2-7): EAGVAQSPRYKIIEKRQSVAFWCNPISGHATLYWYQQILGQGPKLLIQFQNNGVVDDSQLPKDRFSAERLKGVDSTLKIQPAKLEDSAVYLCASSLHGQGVEQYFGPGTRLTVT.

The table lists this clone with a count of one. The chain couples TRBV4-1 to TRBJ1-3; D might be TRBD1 (6 bases). CDR1 is MGHRA and CDR2 is YSYEKL in the germline V gene. Trimming stripped 4 bases from V and 1 base from J, with 11 bases between. There are 15 residues in the CDR3. The CDR3 spells CASSPITGSGNTIYF. CDR3 sequence (DNA): TGCGCCAGCAGCCCGATCACAGGGTCTGGAAACACCATATATTTT.

This rearrangement joins TRBV11-2 to TRBJ1-4; 7 bases agree with TRBD1. With 1 base clipped from V and 4 bases from J, the junction kept 9 bases outside the gene matches. The germline V gene encodes CDR1 SGHAT and CDR2 FQNNGV. CDR3 length: 17 residues. The CDR3 region is CASSLGEGTVVNEKLFF. In nucleotides, the CDR3 is TGTGCCAGCAGCTTAGGAGAGGGGACAGTGGTTAATGAAAAACTGTTTTTT.

The J gene is TRBJ1-2, the V gene TRBV5-6; D possibly corresponds to TRBD1 (6 bases). V lost 4 bases, J lost 6 bases, and 7 bases lay in between. This CDR3 contains 11 residues. CDR1 SGHDT and CDR2 YYEEEE come from the germline V gene. CDR3 coding DNA: TGTGCCAGCAGCCACAGGGATGGCTACACCTTC. This gives the protein CASSHRDGYTF.

The chain couples TRBV29-1 to TRBJ1-2, with 8 bases that match TRBD1. This CDR3 comprises 14 residues. The junction had 9 bases not matched to a gene; V was cut back by 4 bases and J by 5 bases. From germline, CDR1 is SQVTM and CDR2 ANQGSEA. CDR3 amino acids: CSVGTGSFRYGYTF. DNA of the CDR3: TGCAGCGTTGGGACAGGGTCTTTTCGGTATGGCTACACCTTC.

The rearrangement links TRBV11-2 to TRBJ2-4, with TRBD2 matching over 7 bases. CDR1 and CDR2 (germline): SGHAT, FQNNGV. The CDR3 covers 18 residues. V trimming: 1 base; J trimming: 0 bases; junction bases outside the gene matches: 9. CDR3 region: CASSLVSRLAVAKNIQYF. The CDR3 nucleotides are TGTGCCAGCAGCTTAGTCTCCCGACTAGCTGTAGCCAAAAACATTCAGTACTTC.

V usage is TRBV5-4 and J usage is TRBJ1-3, with D possibly matching TRBD1 (5 bases). Germline V gene lookup returns CDR1 SGHNT and CDR2 YYREEE (reference sequence). The CDR3 loop spans 15 amino acids. V dropped 0 bases and J dropped 3 bases, with 10 bases sitting between them. This CDR3 is CASSLGGAGGNTIYF. CDR3 coding DNA: TGTGCCAGCAGCTTGGGGGGCGCTGGTGGAAACACCATATATTTT.

The rearrangement uses TRBV6-1 and TRBJ1-4; 7 positions agree with TRBD1. V was pared by 2 bases and J by 8 bases, with 8 bases of the junction left unmatched. The CDR3 is made up of 15 amino acids. Germline values: CDR1 MNHNS, CDR2 SASEGT. CDR3 coding DNA: TGTGCCAGCAGTGAAACTGGGACAGACAGAGAAAAACTGTTTTTT. The encoded protein is CASSETGTDREKLFF.

This chain connects TRBV9 to TRBJ2-5; weak D call: TRBD1 (5 bases). Germline values: CDR1 SGDLS, CDR2 YYNGEE. The V and J ends lost 3 bases and 2 bases respectively, with 8 bases between them. The CDR3 loop spans 13 amino acids. CDR3 in DNA: TGTGCCAGCAGCGCGGACAATCAAGAGACCCAGTACTTC. The encoded protein is CASSADNQETQYF.

The gene calls are TRBV30 and TRBJ2-1; 12 bases fit TRBD2. V shed 7 bases and J 0 bases; nucleotides not matched to a gene: 1. The CDR3 contains 14 residues. Germline assignment: CDR1 GTSNPN and CDR2 SVGIG (reference sequence). The CDR3 DNA reads TGTGCCTTGACTAGCGGGAGCTCCTACAATGAGCAGTTCTTC. Translating it yields CALTSGSSYNEQFF.

The chain has TRBV5-1 and TRBJ2-1; D is perhaps TRBD1 (6 bases). V was cut by 1 base and J by 10 bases, with 9 bases left in between. The length of the CDR3 is 12 residues. CDR1 and CDR2 from the germline V gene are SGHRS and YFSETQ. CDR3 DNA sequence: TGCGCCAGCAGCTTGACAGGGATAGAGCAGTTCTTC. Translation: CASSLTGIEQFF.

The J gene is TRBJ1-5, the V gene TRBV6-1, with a weak D call TRBD1 (6 bases). This CDR3 spans 14 amino acids. The germline V and J ends were trimmed by 6 bases and 1 base, with 10 bases remaining between them. Germline V lookup: CDR1 MNHNS, CDR2 SASEGT. This CDR3 reads CASRDDRSNQPQHF. The DNA of the CDR3 is TGTGCCAGCAGAGATGACAGGAGCAATCAGCCCCAGCATTTT.

V is TRBV30 and J is TRBJ2-3; 7 bases line up with TRBD2. The CDR3 spans 13 residues. Germline V gene lookup returns CDR1 GTSNPN and CDR2 SVGIG (reference sequence). V lost 4 bases and J lost 4; bases outside the gene matches: 5. CDR3 sequence (DNA): TGTGCCTGGAACTGGGGGGGATCAGATACGCAGTATTTT. Translated, it gives CAWNWGGSDTQYF.

The J gene is TRBJ1-6, the V gene TRBV11-2; TRBD1 is a possible D gene (5 bases). This CDR3 has 17 residues. Trimming took 2 bases from V and 7 from J, leaving 18 bases between them. The germline gives CDR1 SGHAT, CDR2 FQNNGV. In DNA, the CDR3 is TGTGCCAGCAGCTTATTTATTGGGGCAGCCTCAAATTCACCCCTCCACTTT. Translated, it gives CASSLFIGAASNSPLHF.

This rearrangement joins TRBV18 to TRBJ2-1; perhaps TRBD2 as D (5 bases). The germline gives CDR1 KGHSH, CDR2 LQKENI. The CDR3 has 12 residues. Trimming cost V 8 bases and J 4 bases, with 9 bases left between them. Here the CDR3 DNA reads TGTGCCAGCCAAAGCGGATACAATGAGCAGTTCTTC. Translation: CASQSGYNEQFF.